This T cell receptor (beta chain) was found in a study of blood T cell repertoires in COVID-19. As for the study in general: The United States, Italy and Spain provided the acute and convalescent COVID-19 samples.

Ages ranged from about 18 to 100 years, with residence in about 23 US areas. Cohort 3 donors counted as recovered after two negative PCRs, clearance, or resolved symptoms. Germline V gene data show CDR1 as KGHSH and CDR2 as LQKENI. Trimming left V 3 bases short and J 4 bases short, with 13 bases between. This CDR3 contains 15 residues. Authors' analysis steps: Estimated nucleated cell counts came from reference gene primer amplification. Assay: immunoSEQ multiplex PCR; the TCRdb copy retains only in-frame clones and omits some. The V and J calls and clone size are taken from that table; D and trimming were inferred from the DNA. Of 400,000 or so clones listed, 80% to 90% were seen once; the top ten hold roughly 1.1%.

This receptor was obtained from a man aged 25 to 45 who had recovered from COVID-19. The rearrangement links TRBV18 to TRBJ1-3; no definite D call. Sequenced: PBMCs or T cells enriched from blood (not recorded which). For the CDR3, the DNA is TGTGCCAGCTCACCTCTAGTCAGAGAAGGAAACACCATATATTTT. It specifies CASSPLVREGNTIYF.